These T cell receptor beta chains were read from a single sample in a study of cytomegalovirus exposure and HLA in healthy donors. Data came from immunoSEQ multiplex PCR; TCRdb stores just in-frame clones and leaves some out. The sample has around 180,000 clones, around 79% seen once. Material for sequencing was PBMCs. The receptors stem from a woman aged 40 to 50 in good health and CMV-seronegative. CDR3s include the opening cysteine and the closing phenylalanine or tryptophan. Fields, in order: J gene, D gene, clone size, V gene, CDR3 DNA, CDR3 protein. The D gene is left open where the match is weak. Clone size appears in some rows only: once, few, many, or a class for an expanded clone.

TRBJ2-1,-,-,TRBV29-1,TGCAGCGTTGAGGGCCGCGGGCGGTATAATGAGCAGTTCTTC,CSVEGRGRYNEQFF
TRBJ2-3,TRBD1,-,TRBV7-3,TGTGCCAGCAGCCAGGGACAGGGGCGAACAGATACGCAGTATTTT,CASSQGQGRTDTQYF
TRBJ1-1,TRBD1,-,TRBV7-9,TGTGCCAGCAGCTTAGAGACAGGGCCGAACACTGAAGCTTTCTTT,CASSLETGPNTEAFF
TRBJ1-2,-,-,TRBV5-6,TGTGCCAGCAGCTTGTGGGGACGGGGGGTCTATGGCTACACCTTC,CASSLWGRGVYGYTF
TRBJ1-2,TRBD1,-,TRBV2,TGTGCCAGCAGTGAAGCCCGGACAGGGAACTATGGCTACACCTTC,CASSEARTGNYGYTF
TRBJ1-4,TRBD1,-,TRBV5-4,TGTGCCAGCAGCTTAGGGACAGGGGCTGAAAAACTGTTTTTT,CASSLGTGAEKLFF
TRBJ1-2,-,once,TRBV15,TGTGCCACCAGCAGCGGAGGGAGGATCAACTATGGCTACACCTTC,CATSSGGRINYGYTF
TRBJ2-1,-,-,TRBV27,TGTGCCAGCAGTCTTTTTTTCTACAATGAGCAGTTCTTC,CASSLFFYNEQFF
TRBJ1-2,-,-,TRBV4-2,TGTGCCAGCAGCCAAGATTCCCGCAGGAATGTCTACACCTTC,CASSQDSRRNVYTF
TRBJ2-7,TRBD1,-,TRBV2,TGTGCCAGCAGTAGGGACAGTCAGAGCTCCTACGAGCAGTACTTC,CASSRDSQSSYEQYF
TRBJ1-5,TRBD1,few,TRBV6-6,TGTGCCAGCAGTTACTACAGGGGCCAGCCCCAGCATTTT,CASSYYRGQPQHF
TRBJ2-3,TRBD2,-,TRBV6-4,TGTGCCAGCAGTGACTCGCTAGCGGGAGGGCCAGATACGCAGTATTTT,CASSDSLAGGPDTQYF
TRBJ1-5,-,-,TRBV7-7,TGTGCTAGCAGCCACACCTTAAGGGGAAACCATAGCAATCAGCCCCAGCATTTT,CASSHTLRGNHSNQPQHF
TRBJ1-2,-,few,TRBV6-6,TGTGCCAGCAGTTACAACCAGGGCGCGGAAGGCTACACCTTC,CASSYNQGAEGYTF
TRBJ2-1,-,once,TRBV20-1,TGCATGGTAGCGGTAAACAATGAGCAGTTCTTC,CMVAVNNEQFF
TRBJ2-3,TRBD2,-,TRBV7-9,TGTGCCAGCAGCTATACCCGGCGGGAGGGCCAAGAAGATACGCAGTATTTT,CASSYTRREGQEDTQYF